This T cell receptor (beta chain) was captured by sequencing in a study of early T cells in non-severe SARS-CoV-2 infection. Between the trimmed V and J ends, which lost 2 bases and 7 bases, there was a span of 15 bases. The germline CDR1 and CDR2 sequences are MDHEN and SYDVKM. This CDR3 spans 14 amino acids. Each CDR3 protein is one row after TCRdb ran MiXCR on the 5' RACE reads. This table has more than 90,000 distinct CDR3 sequences, around 14% appearing once. The sequence was obtained from an adult who was a healthcare worker with PCR-confirmed SARS-CoV-2 infection or an uninfected control (not recorded which). The specimen sequenced was whole blood. The V and J genes are TRBV28 and TRBJ2-7; D assignment may be TRBD1 or TRBD2 (6 bases each). The CDR3 loop is CASSLGGPSKEQYF. CDR3 bases: TGTGCCAGCAGTTTAGGGGGGCCCTCGAAAGAGCAGTACTTC.